Sequencing of this T cell receptor beta chain was carried out in a study of T cell responses to AZD1222 COVID-19 vaccine. There are a few counts of this clone. Its antigen is not identified. Measured with immunoSEQ multiplex PCR; TCRdb has only the in-frame clones, and not every one. The sample has 110,000 or so clones; 88% are singletons. Study outcomes and limitations: Researchers report vaccine-associated CD4 TCRs spanning spike, with dominance at 160-218 and 743-854. There were repertoire samples only from the period after the peak T cell response. The sample set comprised mostly white British donors with more females, and clonal diversity was possibly underestimated. It was only six AZD1222 recipients who were seropositive at baseline.

The TCR was taken from an adult who received the AZD1222 COVID-19 vaccine. The material was peripheral blood, obtained 28 days after the second AZD1222 dose.

In nucleotides, the CDR3 is TGTGCCAGCACTCCGGACAGGGCGGGCACCGGGGAGCTGTTTTTT. It codes for CASTPDRAGTGELFF. The chain carries TRBV2 and TRBJ2-2, with 8 bases matching TRBD1. Germline-derived CDR1 and CDR2 are SNHLY and FYNNEI. J lost 4 bases, V lost 7 bases, and 8 bases had no gene match. This CDR3 has 15 amino acids.